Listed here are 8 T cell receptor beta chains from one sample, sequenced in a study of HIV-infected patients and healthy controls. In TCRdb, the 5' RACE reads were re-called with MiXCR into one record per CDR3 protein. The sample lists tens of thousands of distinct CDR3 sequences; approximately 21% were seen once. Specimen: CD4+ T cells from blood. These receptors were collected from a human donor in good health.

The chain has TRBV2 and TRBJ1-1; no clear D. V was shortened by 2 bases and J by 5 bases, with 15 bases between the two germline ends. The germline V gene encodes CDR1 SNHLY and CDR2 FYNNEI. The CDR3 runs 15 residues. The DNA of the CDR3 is TGTGCCAGCAGTGAATGGGAGGGAGAGGGTACTGAAGCTTTCTTT. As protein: CASSEWEGEGTEAFF.

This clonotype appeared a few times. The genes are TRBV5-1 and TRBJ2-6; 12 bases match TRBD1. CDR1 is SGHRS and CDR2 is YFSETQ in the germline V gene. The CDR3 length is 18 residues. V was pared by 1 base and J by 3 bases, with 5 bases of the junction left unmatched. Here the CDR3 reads CASSLTGQGAGGANVLTF. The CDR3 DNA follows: TGCGCCAGCAGCTTGACGGGACAGGGGGCTGGTGGGGCCAACGTCCTGACTTTC.

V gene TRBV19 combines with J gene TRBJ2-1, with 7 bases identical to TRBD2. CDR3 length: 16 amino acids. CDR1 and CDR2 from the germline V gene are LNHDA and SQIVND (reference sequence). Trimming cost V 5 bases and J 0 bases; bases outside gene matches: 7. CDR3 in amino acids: CASSSRGGSSYNEQFF. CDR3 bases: TGTGCCAGTAGTTCCCGGGGAGGGAGCTCCTACAATGAGCAGTTCTTC. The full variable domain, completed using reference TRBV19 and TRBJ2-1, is DGGITQSPKYLFRKEGQNVTLSCEQNLNHDAMYWYRQDPGQGLRLIYYSQIVNDFQKGDIAEGYSVSREKKESFPLTVTSAQKNPTAFYLCASSSRGGSSYNEQFFGPGTRLTVL.

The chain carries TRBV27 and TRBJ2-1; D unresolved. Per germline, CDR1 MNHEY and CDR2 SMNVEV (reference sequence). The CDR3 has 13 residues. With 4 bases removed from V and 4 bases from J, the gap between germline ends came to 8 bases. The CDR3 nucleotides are TGTGCCAGCAGTTCAAACACGTACAATGAGCAGTTCTTC. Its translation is CASSSNTYNEQFF.

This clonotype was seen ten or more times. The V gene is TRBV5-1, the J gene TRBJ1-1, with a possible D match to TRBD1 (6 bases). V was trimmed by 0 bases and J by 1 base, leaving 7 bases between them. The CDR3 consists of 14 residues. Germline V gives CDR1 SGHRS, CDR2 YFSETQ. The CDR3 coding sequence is TGCGCCAGCAGCTTGGGCAGGGGGAACACTGAAGCTTTCTTT. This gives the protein CASSLGRGNTEAFF.

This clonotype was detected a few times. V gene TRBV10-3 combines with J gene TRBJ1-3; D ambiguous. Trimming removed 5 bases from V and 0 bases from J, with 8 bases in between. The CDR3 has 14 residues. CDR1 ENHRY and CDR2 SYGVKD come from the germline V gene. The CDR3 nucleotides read TGTGCCATCAGTCGGTTGGACTCTGGAAACACCATATATTTT. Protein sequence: CAISRLDSGNTIYF.

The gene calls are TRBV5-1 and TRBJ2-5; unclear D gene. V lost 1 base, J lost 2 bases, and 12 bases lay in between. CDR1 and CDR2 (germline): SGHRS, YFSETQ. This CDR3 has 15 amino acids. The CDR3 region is CASSLFGTEQETQYF. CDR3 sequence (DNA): TGCGCCAGCAGCTTGTTCGGAACAGAACAAGAGACCCAGTACTTC.

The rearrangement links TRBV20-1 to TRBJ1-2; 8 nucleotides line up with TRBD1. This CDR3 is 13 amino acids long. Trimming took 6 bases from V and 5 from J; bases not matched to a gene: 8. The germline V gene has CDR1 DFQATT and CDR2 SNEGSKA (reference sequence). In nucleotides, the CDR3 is TGCAGTGCCCCGACAGGGGCGGGATATGGCTACACCTTC. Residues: CSAPTGAGYGYTF.